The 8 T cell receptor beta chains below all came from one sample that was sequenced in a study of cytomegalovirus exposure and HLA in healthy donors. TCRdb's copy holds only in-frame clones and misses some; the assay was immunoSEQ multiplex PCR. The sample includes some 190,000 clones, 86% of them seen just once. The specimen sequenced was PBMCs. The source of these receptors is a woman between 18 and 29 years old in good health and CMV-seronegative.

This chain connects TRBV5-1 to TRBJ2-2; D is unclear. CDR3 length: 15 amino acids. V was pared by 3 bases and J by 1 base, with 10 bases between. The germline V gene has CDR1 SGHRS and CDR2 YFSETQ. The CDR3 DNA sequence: TGCGCCAGCAGCTCCCGACACGTGAACACCGGGGAGCTGTTTTTT. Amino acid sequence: CASSSRHVNTGELFF.

CDR3 sequence (DNA): TGTGCCACCAGCAGGCAGCCAGGGGGCTATTTTAACAATGAGCAGTTCTTC. Translating it yields CATSRQPGGYFNNEQFF. V is TRBV15 and J is TRBJ2-1; 8 bases are a match to TRBD1. This CDR3 spans 17 amino acids. CDR1 LNHNV and CDR2 YYDKDF come from the germline V gene (reference sequence). After removal of 3 bases from V and 5 bases from J, the junction contained 12 bases not matched to a gene.

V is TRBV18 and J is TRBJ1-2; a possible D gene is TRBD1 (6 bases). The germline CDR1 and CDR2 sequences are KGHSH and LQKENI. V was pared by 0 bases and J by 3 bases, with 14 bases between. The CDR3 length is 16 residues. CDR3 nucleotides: TGTGCCAGCTCACCACCGTCCCTGGGGGCCCACTATGGCTACACCTTC. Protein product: CASSPPSLGAHYGYTF.

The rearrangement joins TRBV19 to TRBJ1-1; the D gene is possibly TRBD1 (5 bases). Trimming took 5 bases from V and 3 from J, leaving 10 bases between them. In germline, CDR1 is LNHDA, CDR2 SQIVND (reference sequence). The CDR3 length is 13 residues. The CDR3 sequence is CASSPRQYTEAFF. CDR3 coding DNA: TGTGCCAGTAGTCCCCGACAGTACACTGAAGCTTTCTTT. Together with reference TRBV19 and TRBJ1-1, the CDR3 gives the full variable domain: DGGITQSPKYLFRKEGQNVTLSCEQNLNHDAMYWYRQDPGQGLRLIYYSQIVNDFQKGDIAEGYSVSREKKESFPLTVTSAQKNPTAFYLCASSPRQYTEAFFGQGTRLTVV.

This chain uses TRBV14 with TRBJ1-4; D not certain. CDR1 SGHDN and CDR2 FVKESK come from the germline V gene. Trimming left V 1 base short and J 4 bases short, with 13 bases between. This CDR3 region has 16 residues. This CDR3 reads CASSQAGATGNEKLFF. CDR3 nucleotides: TGTGCCAGCAGCCAAGCTGGCGCCACGGGTAATGAAAAACTGTTTTTT.

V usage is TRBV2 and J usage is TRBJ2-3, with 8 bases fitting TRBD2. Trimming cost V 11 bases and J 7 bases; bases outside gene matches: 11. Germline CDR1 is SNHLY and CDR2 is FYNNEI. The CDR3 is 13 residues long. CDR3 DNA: TGTGCCGCCCCGGGTAGCGGGGAATATACGCAGTATTTT. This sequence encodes CAAPGSGEYTQYF.

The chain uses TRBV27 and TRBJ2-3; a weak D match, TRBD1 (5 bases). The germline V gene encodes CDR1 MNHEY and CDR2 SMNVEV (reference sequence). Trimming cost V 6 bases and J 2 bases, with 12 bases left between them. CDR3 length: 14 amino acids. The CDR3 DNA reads TGTGCCAGCAGGCGACAGAATCCCACAGATACGCAGTATTTT. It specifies CASRRQNPTDTQYF.

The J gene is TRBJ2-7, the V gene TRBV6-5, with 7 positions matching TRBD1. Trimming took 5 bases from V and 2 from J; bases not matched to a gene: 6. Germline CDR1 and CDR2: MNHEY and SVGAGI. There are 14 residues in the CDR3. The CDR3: CASSDRQGPYEQYF. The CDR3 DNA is TGTGCCAGCAGTGATAGACAGGGCCCCTACGAGCAGTACTTC.